These 14 T cell receptor beta chains originate from one sample sequenced in a study of blood T cell repertoires in COVID-19. Data came from immunoSEQ multiplex PCR; TCRdb stores just in-frame clones and leaves some out. The repertoire holds 63,000 or so clones, with approximately 78% as singletons. Sequencing was performed on peripheral blood. The receptor source for this set is a human donor in a cohort sampled during active COVID-19.

This chain connects TRBV5-1 to TRBJ2-5; 12 nucleotides agree with TRBD2. This CDR3 comprises 15 residues. Germline loops: CDR1 SGHRS, CDR2 YFSETQ. V dropped 4 bases and J dropped 5; count of bases not matched to a gene: 6. The CDR3 sequence is CASSRTSGAGETQYF. In nucleotides, the CDR3 is TGCGCCAGCAGCCGGACTAGCGGGGCCGGGGAGACCCAGTACTTC.

This chain links TRBV28 with TRBJ1-1; D uncertain. Germline V lookup: CDR1 MDHEN, CDR2 SYDVKM. V lost 2 bases and J lost 2, with 6 bases in between. The CDR3 loop spans 13 amino acids. The CDR3: CASSLTGNTEAFF. As DNA, the CDR3 is TGTGCCAGCAGTTTAACGGGAAACACTGAAGCTTTCTTT.

The rearrangement uses TRBV5-5 and TRBJ2-7; 14 bases fit TRBD2. The V gene end was trimmed by 3 bases and the J gene end by 10 bases; junction bases not matched to a gene: 12. CDR1 is SGHKS and CDR2 is YYEKEE in the germline V gene (reference sequence). The CDR3 is made up of 16 amino acids. CDR3 sequence reads: CASSWQTSGRARNQYF. The CDR3 bases are TGTGCCAGCAGCTGGCAGACTAGCGGGAGGGCGAGAAATCAGTACTTC.

This sequence joins TRBV5-8 and TRBJ2-7, with 9 bases that match TRBD1. This CDR3 is 15 amino acids long. Per the germline V gene, CDR1 is SGHTS and CDR2 is YDEGEE. V gave up 1 base and J gave up 3 bases; unmatched junction bases: 5. The CDR3 DNA reads as TGTGCCAGCAGCTTGCAGGGACAGGGAAACTACGAGCAGTACTTC. Translation: CASSLQGQGNYEQYF. The variable domain in full, with the rest retrieved from reference TRBV5-8 and TRBJ2-7, is EAGVTQSPTHLIKTRGQQATLRCSPISGHTSVYWYQQALGLGLQFLLWYDEGEERNRGNFPPRFSGRQFPNYSSELNVNALELEDSALYLCASSLQGQGNYEQYFGPGTRLTVT.

V usage is TRBV5-6 and J usage is TRBJ2-2; TRBD2 matches at 15 bases. The CDR3 spans 18 residues. Germline assignment: CDR1 SGHDT and CDR2 YYEEEE. After removal of 3 bases from V and 4 bases from J, the junction contained 7 bases not matched to a gene. The CDR3 reads CASSSTGLAGGPTGELFF. The CDR3 bases are TGTGCCAGCAGCTCAACGGGACTAGCGGGAGGACCCACCGGGGAGCTGTTTTTT.

The CDR3 nucleotides are TGTGCCAGCAGCCCATGGACAGGGAGCTACGAGCAGTACTTC. Its protein product is CASSPWTGSYEQYF. The V gene is TRBV4-2, the J gene TRBJ2-7; 8 bases map to TRBD1. Germline values: CDR1 LGHNA, CDR2 YNFKEQ. V gave up 4 bases and J gave up 3 bases; unmatched junction bases: 5. The CDR3 contains 14 residues.

The CDR3 nucleotides are TGTGCCAGCAGTTTACCAGGTGGATACTACGAGCAGTACTTC. Translated, it gives CASSLPGGYYEQYF. The V call is TRBV28, the J call TRBJ2-7, with D uncertain. V lost 2 bases and J 3 bases, leaving 11 bases between the germline ends. Per the germline V gene, CDR1 is MDHEN and CDR2 is SYDVKM. The CDR3 has 14 residues.

This clone was recorded only once. V gene TRBV24-1 combines with J gene TRBJ2-5; no clear D. This CDR3 is 15 amino acids long. Trimming cost V 1 base and J 1 base, with 9 bases left between them. From germline, CDR1 is KGHDR and CDR2 SFDVKD. The CDR3 here is CATSDLKEPQETQYF. The CDR3 DNA reads as TGTGCCACCAGTGATTTAAAGGAGCCCCAAGAGACCCAGTACTTC.

The V call is TRBV7-6, the J call TRBJ2-1; 11 bases map to TRBD2. V shed 10 bases and J 6 bases; nucleotides not matched to a gene: 14. This CDR3 contains 16 residues. CDR1 is SGHVS, CDR2 FNYEAQ, per germline. In nucleotides, the CDR3 is TGTGCCACCTCTGGGTCGGTAGCGGGGGGGATCAATGAGCAGTTCTTC. Protein product: CATSGSVAGGINEQFF.

The V and J genes are TRBV5-1 and TRBJ2-5; 8 bases map to TRBD1. Germline V gene sequence: CDR1 SGHRS, CDR2 YFSETQ. The CDR3 has 16 residues. Unmatched junction bases numbered 6, after V lost 0 bases and J lost 2 bases. Here the CDR3 reads CASSLAGQGLQETQYF. The CDR3 nucleotides read TGCGCCAGCAGCTTGGCCGGACAGGGTTTACAAGAGACCCAGTACTTC.

The chain is built from TRBV28 and TRBJ1-1; maybe TRBD1 (5 bases). V shed 10 bases and J shed 1 base, with 19 bases lying between them. The CDR3 spans 15 residues. Germline CDR1 and CDR2: MDHEN and SYDVKM. CDR3 DNA sequence: TGTGCCACCTCCCTTCAGGGCTGGGGGAACACTGAAGCTTTCTTT. This sequence encodes CATSLQGWGNTEAFF.

The chain employs TRBV5-1 and TRBJ2-7; D is unclear. This CDR3 spans 14 amino acids. V lost 5 bases and J lost 3, with 15 bases in between. Germline V gene data show CDR1 as SGHRS and CDR2 as YFSETQ. In DNA form, the CDR3 reads TGCGCCAGCAGGAGCCCCGGGTCATACTACGAGCAGTACTTC. Its translation is CASRSPGSYYEQYF. Complete variable domain (other parts from reference TRBV5-1 and TRBJ2-7): KAGVTQTPRYLIKTRGQQVTLSCSPISGHRSVSWYQQTPGQGLQFLFEYFSETQRNKGNFPGRFSGRQFSNSRSEMNVSTLELGDSALYLCASRSPGSYYEQYFGPGTRLTVT.

This CDR3 is CASRPAGANEQYF. CDR3 bases: TGTGCCAGTAGACCGGCGGGAGCAAACGAGCAGTACTTC. J is TRBJ2-7 and V is TRBV19; 7 positions agree with TRBD2. V trimming: 6 bases; J trimming: 5 bases; junction bases outside the gene matches: 7. The CDR3 sequence is 13 residues long. The germline V gene has CDR1 LNHDA and CDR2 SQIVND (reference sequence).

With respect to this clone: Within the sample, other DNA sequences also encode this same CDR3. The chain recombines TRBV27 with TRBJ1-5; tentative D call: TRBD1 (5 bases). The CDR3 has 13 residues. Germline V gene sequence: CDR1 MNHEY, CDR2 SMNVEV (reference sequence). Trimming stripped 3 bases from V and 4 bases from J, with 7 bases between. In DNA form, the CDR3 reads TGTGCCAGCAGTTTCGGGGGGAATCAGCCCCAGCATTTT. This gives the protein CASSFGGNQPQHF.